The rows below give T cell receptor beta chains drawn from one sample of a study of CD8 T cells in ankylosing spondylitis. TCRdb passed the 5' RACE reads through MiXCR, listing each CDR3 protein once. The sample records 300,000 to 350,000 distinct CDR3 sequences, about 15% being singletons. Sequences were obtained from blood, either unsorted or a sorted T cell fraction (not recorded which). The source is a male donor with ankylosing spondylitis or in good health (not recorded which). Both conserved end residues are part of each CDR3. D genes are given only for firm matches.

v_call: TRBV6-5
d_call: TRBD2
cdr3_aa: CASSYGGTSGTDTQYF

v_call: TRBV12-3/TRBV12-4
d_call: TRBD1
cdr3_aa: CASRPGGAGTGELFF

v_call: TRBV6-5
d_call: TRBD1
cdr3_aa: CASSYSGQGYGYTF

v_call: TRBV3-1
d_call: TRBD2
cdr3_aa: CASSQLAGTAGELFF

v_call: TRBV27
d_call: .
cdr3_aa: CASSFRGDSSYEQYF

v_call: TRBV5-1
d_call: .
cdr3_aa: CASSLGGVYEQYF

v_call: TRBV10-3
d_call: .
cdr3_aa: CAISGWTESSGNTIYF

v_call: TRBV21-1
d_call: .
cdr3_aa: CASRGAPRVYEQFF

v_call: TRBV13
d_call: .
cdr3_aa: CASSYRGRSEKLFF

v_call: TRBV6-5
d_call: TRBD2
cdr3_aa: CASSFEAGGRNEQFF

v_call: TRBV5-1
d_call: .
cdr3_aa: CASSAGGGSYNEQFF

v_call: TRBV5-1
d_call: .
cdr3_aa: CASSLNTGTGETQYF

v_call: TRBV7-2
d_call: .
cdr3_aa: CASSSRDPRGGRYGYTF

v_call: TRBV20-1
d_call: .
cdr3_aa: CSARGEETQYF

v_call: TRBV15
d_call: .
cdr3_aa: CATSRDVAGEKLFF

v_call: TRBV6-5
d_call: .
cdr3_aa: CASSNWDGGTDTQYF

v_call: TRBV29-1
d_call: TRBD1
cdr3_aa: CSSRTGHYNEQFF

v_call: TRBV10-2
d_call: .
cdr3_aa: CASSGGIVANTGELFF

v_call: TRBV5-1
d_call: TRBD2
cdr3_aa: CASSPLAGETGELFF

v_call: TRBV19
d_call: TRBD2
cdr3_aa: CASSTGRLAGDTQYF

v_call: TRBV12-3/TRBV12-4
d_call: .
cdr3_aa: CASSLVGNTIYF

v_call: TRBV3-1
d_call: TRBD1
cdr3_aa: CASSRTGKGYTF

v_call: TRBV12-5
d_call: .
cdr3_aa: CASGWDPGSNTEAFF

v_call: TRBV12-3/TRBV12-4
d_call: .
cdr3_aa: CASSLAFHGGYEQYF

v_call: TRBV11-2
d_call: .
cdr3_aa: CASSLDNRYEQYF

v_call: TRBV3-1
d_call: .
cdr3_aa: CASSQGPRSYTF

v_call: TRBV12-3/TRBV12-4
d_call: TRBD1
cdr3_aa: CASSPDRGPLYGYTF

v_call: TRBV4-1
d_call: TRBD1
cdr3_aa: CASSQLRIQGGYNEQFF

v_call: TRBV5-5
d_call: TRBD2
cdr3_aa: CASSSGLAGGPEQFF

v_call: TRBV5-6
d_call: TRBD2
cdr3_aa: CASSLGGLAGYEQYF

v_call: TRBV7-9
d_call: .
cdr3_aa: CASSSSQGRAMNTEAFF

v_call: TRBV4-1
d_call: .
cdr3_aa: CASRGVIRNTEAFF

v_call: TRBV5-1
d_call: .
cdr3_aa: CASSLVPWVETQYF

v_call: TRBV2
d_call: .
cdr3_aa: CASTLQDSYEQYF

v_call: TRBV7-2
d_call: .
cdr3_aa: CASSPGPNTGELFF

v_call: TRBV11-2
d_call: TRBD2
cdr3_aa: CASSLESAGGVPYEQYF

v_call: TRBV11-1
d_call: .
cdr3_aa: CASRQGLETQYF

v_call: TRBV9
d_call: TRBD2
cdr3_aa: CASSFGLAGESGELFF

v_call: TRBV2
d_call: .
cdr3_aa: CASSEGGGGYF

v_call: TRBV2
d_call: TRBD1
cdr3_aa: CASGTGPNTGELFF

v_call: TRBV10-3
d_call: TRBD1
cdr3_aa: CAISWDREMNTEAFF

v_call: TRBV20-1
d_call: .
cdr3_aa: CSALRGSLGGYTF

v_call: TRBV4-2
d_call: .
cdr3_aa: CASSQEATQVFYGYTF

v_call: TRBV7-2
d_call: .
cdr3_aa: CASSPRRTPTGELFF

v_call: TRBV3-1
d_call: TRBD2
cdr3_aa: CASSQGMGEGIQYF